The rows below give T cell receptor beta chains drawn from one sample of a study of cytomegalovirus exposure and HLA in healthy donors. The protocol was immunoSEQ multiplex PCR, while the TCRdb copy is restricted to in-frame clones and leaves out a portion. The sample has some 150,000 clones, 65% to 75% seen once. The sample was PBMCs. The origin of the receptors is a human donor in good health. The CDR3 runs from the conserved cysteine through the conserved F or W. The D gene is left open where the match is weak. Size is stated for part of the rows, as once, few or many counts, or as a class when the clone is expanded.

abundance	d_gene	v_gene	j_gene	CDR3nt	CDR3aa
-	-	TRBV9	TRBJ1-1	TGTGCCAGCAGCGTAAGTGCGACAGGAAACACTGAAGCTTTCTTT	CASSVSATGNTEAFF
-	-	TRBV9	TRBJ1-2	TGTGCCAGCAGCGTAGATAGCTATGGCTACACCTTC	CASSVDSYGYTF
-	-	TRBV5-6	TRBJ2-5	TGTGCCAGCAGTACCGGGACGGGAACTCGGGAGCAGTACTTC	CASSTGTGTREQYF
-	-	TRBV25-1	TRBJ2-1	TGTGCCAGCAGTGGTGCGGTGGGTGAGCAGTTCTTC	CASSGAVGEQFF
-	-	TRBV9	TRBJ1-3	TGTGCCAGCAGCCGGGTGCGCTCCTCTGGAAACACCATATATTTT	CASSRVRSSGNTIYF
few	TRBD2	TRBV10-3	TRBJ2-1	TGTGCCATCAGTGCGGGGGGCAATGAGCAGTTCTTC	CAISAGGNEQFF
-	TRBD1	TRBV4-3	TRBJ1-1	TGCGCCAGCAGCCAAGTAAGAACAGGGGGCACTGAAGCTTTCTTT	CASSQVRTGGTEAFF
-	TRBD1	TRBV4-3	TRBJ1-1	TGCGCCAGCAGCCAAGATCGGGACAGAGGAGCTTTCTTT	CASSQDRDRGAFF
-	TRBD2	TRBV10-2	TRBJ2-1	TGCGCCAGCGCCACTAGCGGTGAGCAGTTCTTC	CASATSGEQFF
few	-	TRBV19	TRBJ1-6	TGTGCCAGTAGTACCGTTCTGGGGGGAAGTTCACCCCTCCACTTT	CASSTVLGGSSPLHF
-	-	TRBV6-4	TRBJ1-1	TGTGCCAGCAGCGTCACAACGAACACTGAAGCTTTCTTT	CASSVTTNTEAFF
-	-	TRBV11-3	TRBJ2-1	TGTGCCAGCAGCTTGGGCGGGGAGCAGTTCTTC	CASSLGGEQFF
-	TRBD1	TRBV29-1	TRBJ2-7	TGCAGCGTTGAAGTCAACAGGGGCTCGGACGAGCAGTACTTC	CSVEVNRGSDEQYF
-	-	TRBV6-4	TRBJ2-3	TGTGCCAGCAGCCTCCGTTTTATGACTAGCACAGATACGCAGTATTTT	CASSLRFMTSTDTQYF
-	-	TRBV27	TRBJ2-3	TGTGCCAGCAGTTATTCGGATACGCAGTATTTT	CASSYSDTQYF
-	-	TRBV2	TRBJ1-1	TGTGCCAGCAGGGGTGTCAGGATGAACACTGAAGCTTTCTTT	CASRGVRMNTEAFF
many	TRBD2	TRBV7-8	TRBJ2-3	TGTGCCAGCAGCTTAATGGGGGGGACCCCAGCAGATACGCAGTATTTT	CASSLMGGTPADTQYF
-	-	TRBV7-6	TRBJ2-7	TGTGCCAGCAGCTTAGCGCCGTTATTCGGACTACCTGGTAGAATGGGACACGAGCAGTACTTC	CASSLAPLFGLPGRMGHEQYF
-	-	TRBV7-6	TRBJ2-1	TGTGCCAGCAGCTTTGATCAGGGGGGCAATGAGCAGTTCTTC	CASSFDQGGNEQFF
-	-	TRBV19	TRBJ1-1	TGTGCCAGTAGTATGGGAATGGGGCGGGGCACTGAAGCTTTCTTT	CASSMGMGRGTEAFF
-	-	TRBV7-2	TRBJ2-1	TGTGCCAGCAGTTCATTCGGTAATGAGCAGTTCTTC	CASSSFGNEQFF
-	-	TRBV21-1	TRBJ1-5	TGTGCCAGCAGGAATACAGGGTGGAATGGCAATCAGCCCCAGCATTTT	CASRNTGWNGNQPQHF
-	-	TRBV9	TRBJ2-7	TGTGCCAGCAGCGTAGGCGGGATCTATTCCTACGAGCAGTACTTC	CASSVGGIYSYEQYF
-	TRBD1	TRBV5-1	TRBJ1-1	TGCGCCAGCAGCTTGGATCGGACAGGGAGGAACACTGAAGCTTTCTTT	CASSLDRTGRNTEAFF
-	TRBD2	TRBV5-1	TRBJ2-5	TGCGCCAGCAGCTCGGGGGGGCAAGGGAGTGGAGAGACCCAGTACTTC	CASSSGGQGSGETQYF
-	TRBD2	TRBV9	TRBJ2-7	TGTGCCAGCAGCCGGGAGGTGTCGAACTCCTACGAGCAGTACTTC	CASSREVSNSYEQYF
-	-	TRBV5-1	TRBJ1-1	TGCGCCAGCAGCTCTGGGGGGTTTGTGAACACTGAAGCTTTCTTT	CASSSGGFVNTEAFF
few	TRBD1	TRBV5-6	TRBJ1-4	TGTGCCAGCAGCCCGCAGGGGGGAACTAATGAAAAACTGTTTTTT	CASSPQGGTNEKLFF
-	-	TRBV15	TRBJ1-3	TGTGCCACCAGCAGAGGGGGGGGAAGCTCTGGAAACACCATATATTTT	CATSRGGGSSGNTIYF
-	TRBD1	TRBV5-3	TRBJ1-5	TGTGCCAGAAGACATATCACGGGACAGGGGTACCAGCCCCAGCATTTT	CARRHITGQGYQPQHF
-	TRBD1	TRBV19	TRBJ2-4	TGTGCCAGTCGAGGCCTGGGACAGGCCAAAAACATTCAGTACTTC	CASRGLGQAKNIQYF
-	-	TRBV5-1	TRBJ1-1	TGCGCCAGCAGCTTCGGGGGGTCCGGGAACACTGAAGCTTTCTTT	CASSFGGSGNTEAFF
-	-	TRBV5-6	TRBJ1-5	TGTGCCAGCAGCTTATGGACACCCTTTAGCAATCAGCCCCAGCATTTT	CASSLWTPFSNQPQHF
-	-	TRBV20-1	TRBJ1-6	TGCAGTGTAGGGGAGGATTCACCCCTCCACTTT	CSVGEDSPLHF
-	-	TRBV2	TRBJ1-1	TGTGCCAGCTGCCAGGGGTTGGTGAACACTGAAGCTTTCTTT	CASCQGLVNTEAFF
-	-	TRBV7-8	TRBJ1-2	TGTGCCAGCAGCTTAGAGGCAGGGTTGGACTATGGCTACACCTTC	CASSLEAGLDYGYTF
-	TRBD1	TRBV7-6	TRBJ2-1	TGTGCCAGCAGCTCTGGACAGGGGGATACGTACAATGAGCAGTTCTTC	CASSSGQGDTYNEQFF
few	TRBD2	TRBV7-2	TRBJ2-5	TGTGCCAGCCCCGGTAGCGGGGGCCAAGAGACCCAGTACTTC	CASPGSGGQETQYF
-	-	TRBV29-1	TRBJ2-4	TGCAGCGTTGAGTCCCTAGCCAAAAACATTCAGTACTTC	CSVESLAKNIQYF
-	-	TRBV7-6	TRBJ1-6	TGTGCCAGCAGCTTAACCCAGGGCCCTCTCGGCAATTCACCCCTCCACTTT	CASSLTQGPLGNSPLHF
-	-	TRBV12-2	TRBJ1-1	TGTGCAAGTCGCTTAGAGCGCCATTTTGCCCACACTGAAGCTTTCTTT	CASRLERHFAHTEAFF
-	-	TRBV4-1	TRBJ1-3	TGCGCCAGCAGCCAAGATCCCCAGGTTGGAAACACCATATATTTT	CASSQDPQVGNTIYF
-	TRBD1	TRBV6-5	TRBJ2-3	TGTGCCAGCAGCCTTCCGGGACAGGCAACAGATACGCAGTATTTT	CASSLPGQATDTQYF
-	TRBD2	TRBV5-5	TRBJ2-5	TGTGCCAGCAGCAAAAGGGTGCGGGGGGCTGAAGAGACCCAGTACTTC	CASSKRVRGAEETQYF